The T cell receptor (beta chain) described here comes from a study of cytomegalovirus exposure and HLA in healthy donors. General study results and limits: Most TCR sequences were seen very rarely across donors, but some public TCRs occurred in many. Most TCR beta V segments were productive about 90% or about 30% of the time in an earlier analysis.

Both 60 Vbeta primers and 13 Jbeta primers went into the PCR. Some clones are missing from TCRdb's copy, which holds only in-frame ones; the method was immunoSEQ multiplex PCR. The top ten hold about 6.8% of the sample, which has roughly 140,000 clones, around 78% seen once. As concerns this clone: Its target is not known.

Sequenced input: PBMCs. The TCR sequence derives from a woman aged 40 to 50 in good health and CMV-seropositive.

The CDR3 loop reads CASSSSGDTGELFF. CDR3 DNA sequence: TGTGCCAGCAGCTCTAGCGGGGACACCGGGGAGCTGTTTTTT. The V call is TRBV7-6, the J call TRBJ2-2, with TRBD2 matching over 9 bases. CDR3 size: 14 residues. The J segment lost 3 bases and the V segment lost 4 bases, leaving 0 bases of the junction unmatched. Germline V gene sequence: CDR1 SGHVS, CDR2 FNYEAQ.